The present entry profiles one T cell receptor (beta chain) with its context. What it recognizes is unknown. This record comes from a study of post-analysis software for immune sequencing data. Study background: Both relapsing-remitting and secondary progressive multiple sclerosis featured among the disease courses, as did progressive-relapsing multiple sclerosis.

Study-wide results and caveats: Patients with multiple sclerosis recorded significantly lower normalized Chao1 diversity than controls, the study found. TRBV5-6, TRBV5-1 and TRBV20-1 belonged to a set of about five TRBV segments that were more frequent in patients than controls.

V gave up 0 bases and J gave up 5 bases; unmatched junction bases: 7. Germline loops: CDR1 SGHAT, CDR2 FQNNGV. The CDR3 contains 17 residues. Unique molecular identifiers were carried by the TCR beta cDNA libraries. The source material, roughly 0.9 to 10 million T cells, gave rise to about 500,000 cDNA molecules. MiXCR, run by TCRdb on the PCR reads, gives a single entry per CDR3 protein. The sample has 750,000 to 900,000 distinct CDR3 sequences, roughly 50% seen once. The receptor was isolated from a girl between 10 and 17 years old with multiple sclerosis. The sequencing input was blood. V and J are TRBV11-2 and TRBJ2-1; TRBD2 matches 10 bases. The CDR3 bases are TGTGCCAGCAGCTTAGACCCAGCGGGAGGGATGGACAATGAGCAGTTCTTC. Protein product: CASSLDPAGGMDNEQFF.